This T cell receptor (beta chain) was sequenced in a study of liver allograft versus peripheral blood T cells. Overall study: Recipients' peripheral blood served as the comparator for T cell receptor repertoires in transplanted livers. Study conclusions and caveats: Reported data describe T cell receptor repertoires within liver allografts as differing from those in peripheral blood.

From the reads, TCRdb called clonotypes with MiXCR, one entry per CDR3 protein. The sample shows 15,000 to 20,000 distinct CDR3 sequences, approximately 20% of them seen only once. With respect to this clonotype: Its matching antigen is unknown.

With 3 bases removed from V and 0 bases from J, the gap between germline ends came to 9 bases. The germline V gene has CDR1 SGHTA and CDR2 FQGNSA. The CDR3 has 15 residues. The chain links TRBV7-2 to TRBJ1-3; D is uncertain. The clonotype comes from a human patient who had a liver transplant. Certain T cells may be donor cells from the graft. CDR3 amino acids: CASSFTASSGNTIYF. CDR3 DNA sequence: TGTGCCAGCAGCTTCACGGCAAGCTCTGGAAACACCATATATTTT.